These 32 T cell receptor beta chains share one sample of origin, sequenced in a study of T cell responses to AZD1222 COVID-19 vaccine (TCRdb year 2021). The time point label here, explained by the study, means: about 28 days (+/-7) after the second vaccine dose. The treatment or condition label, as the study defines it: meningococcal conjugate vaccine given as trial control. The method behind the library was the immunoSEQ multiplex PCR assay. TCRdb stores this immuneACCESS table with in-frame sequences only. Part of the clones is absent; in the studies checked, under half of the shortfall reflects unresolved V genes, and no reason is known for the rest. For this sample the table gives 65,000 to 75,000 clones, of which more than 75% were detected only once. In total, the top ten clones hold roughly 5% of the sample. This material consisted of peripheral blood, taken 28 days after the second dose of the MenACWY control vaccine. Every receptor here comes from an adult who received the MenACWY meningococcal vaccine as a control.

The chain employs TRBV28 and TRBJ1-2; D gene uncertain. V was shortened by 6 bases and J by 1 base, with 12 bases between the two germline ends. The CDR3 is 14 amino acids. The germline gives CDR1 MDHEN, CDR2 SYDVKM. In DNA form, the CDR3 reads TGTGCCAGCAGCCAACAAGCCGTTAACTATGGCTACACCTTC. Translated, it gives CASSQQAVNYGYTF.

DNA for the CDR3: TGTGCCAGTAGCCCGGACAGGGTTTCTTCACCCCTCCACTTT. Translated, it gives CASSPDRVSSPLHF. J is TRBJ1-6 and V is TRBV19; 8 bases are shared with TRBD1. Trimming at V came to 6 bases and at J to 9 bases, leaving 7 bases not matched to a gene. CDR1 is LNHDA, CDR2 SQIVND, per germline (reference sequence). This CDR3 is built from 14 residues.

The CDR3 sequence: CASTPNPRSSPLHF. The CDR3 bases are TGCGCCAGCACCCCAAACCCCCGGTCTTCACCCCTCCACTTT. The gene calls are TRBV5-1 and TRBJ1-6; D gene uncertain. Trimming cost V 6 bases and J 9 bases, with 16 bases left between them. Germline V CDR1 and CDR2: SGHRS, YFSETQ. CDR3 size: 14 residues.

The chain links TRBV18 to TRBJ1-2; a weak D match, TRBD1 (5 bases). V was cut by 2 bases and J by 4 bases, with 14 bases left in between. This CDR3 contains 15 residues. Germline V gene lookup returns CDR1 KGHSH and CDR2 LQKENI. CDR3 DNA sequence: TGTGCCAGCTCACCAAACGCGGGGGGGACCTATGGCTACACCTTC. The encoded protein is CASSPNAGGTYGYTF.

The CDR3: CASSYSPGAEQYF. The CDR3 DNA reads as TGTGCCAGCAGTTACTCCCCCGGTGCCGAGCAGTACTTC. The rearrangement links TRBV6-5 to TRBJ2-7; D is unresolved. The germline V and J ends were trimmed by 0 bases and 6 bases, with 9 bases remaining between them. Germline CDR1 reads MNHEY; CDR2 reads SVGAGI. The CDR3 sequence is 13 residues long.

Note on this clone: An end of the junction does not agree with germline; a read error may underlie this. The chain links TRBV7-9 to TRBJ2-3; TRBD1 matches at 10 bases. CDR1 is SEHNR, CDR2 FQNEAQ, per germline (reference sequence). The CDR3 is 12 amino acids. CDR3 in DNA: TGTGCCAGCAGCGCCCGGGACAGGGGATACGGTTTT. This translates into CASSARDRGYGF.

The chain has TRBV30 and TRBJ2-7; 7 nucleotides align to TRBD2. This CDR3 has 15 residues. J lost 3 bases, V lost 0 bases, and 8 bases had no gene match. Germline loops: CDR1 GTSNPN, CDR2 SVGIG (reference sequence). The CDR3 protein is CAWSVMAGEIYEQYF. The DNA for the CDR3 is TGTGCCTGGAGTGTTATGGCGGGGGAGATCTACGAGCAGTACTTC.

The chain is built from TRBV5-6 and TRBJ1-2; 8 positions agree with TRBD1. Germline CDR1 is SGHDT and CDR2 is YYEEEE. V shed 4 bases, J shed 7 bases, and the junction held 15 bases outside the gene matches. The length of the CDR3 is 16 residues. Here the CDR3 DNA reads TGTGCCAGCAGCACCGGTAATACAGGGGGTATTCTTGGCTACACCTTC. Translation gives CASSTGNTGGILGYTF.

This clone was found a few times. The chain recombines TRBV5-1 with TRBJ2-7; TRBD1 matches 10 bases. The V and J ends lost 0 bases and 0 bases, in that order; junction bases with no gene match: 15. CDR3 length: 20 residues. Per the germline V gene, CDR1 is SGHRS and CDR2 is YFSETQ. In DNA, the CDR3 is TGCGCCAGCAGCTTGGCCAGTCCCCTAAGGACAGGGGGGTACTCCTACGAGCAGTACTTC. Protein product: CASSLASPLRTGGYSYEQYF.

The V gene is TRBV4-1, the J gene TRBJ1-6; D is uncertain. V was clipped by 3 bases and J by 0 bases, with 6 bases between them. CDR3 length equals 15 residues. CDR1 and CDR2 (germline): MGHRA, YSYEKL. The CDR3 protein is CASSQGSSYNSPLHF. The CDR3 region has the DNA TGCGCCAGCAGCCAGGGAAGCTCCTATAATTCACCCCTCCACTTT.

V and J are TRBV4-3 and TRBJ1-2; no firm D call. Germline-derived CDR1 and CDR2 are LGHNA and YSLEER. The CDR3 loop spans 15 amino acids. Deletions cut 1 base from V and 4 bases from J, with 13 bases between. The CDR3, as DNA: TGCGCCAGCAGCCAAGCGGCAGGCTTTATCTATGGCTACACCTTC. Protein product: CASSQAAGFIYGYTF.

This chain uses TRBV12-3 or TRBV12-4 with TRBJ2-7, with a tentative D call TRBD2 (5 bases). The CDR3 has 12 amino acids. The V and J ends lost 2 bases and 6 bases respectively, with 8 bases between them. The CDR3 sequence is CASSLWRFEQYF. The CDR3 DNA sequence: TGTGCCAGCAGTTTATGGAGGTTCGAGCAGTACTTC.

The V and J genes are TRBV28 and TRBJ2-1, with 10 bases lining up with TRBD1. Germline V gene sequence: CDR1 MDHEN, CDR2 SYDVKM. V shed 3 bases and J 6 bases; nucleotides not matched to a gene: 5. The CDR3 runs to 15 residues. Written as DNA, the CDR3 is TGTGCCAGCAGTTTCACCGGGACAGGGGTCAATGAGCAGTTCTTC. Protein product: CASSFTGTGVNEQFF.

The rearrangement uses TRBV20-1 and TRBJ2-7; D is uncertain. In germline, CDR1 is DFQATT, CDR2 SNEGSKA (reference sequence). The CDR3 is 14 residues long. Trimming cost V 3 bases and J 0 bases, with 12 bases left between them. The CDR3 DNA sequence: TGCAGTGCTAGTGGGCGGATCTACTCCTACGAGCAGTACTTC. Translating it yields CSASGRIYSYEQYF.

The chain carries TRBV30 and TRBJ2-3, with 9 nucleotides matching TRBD1. The CDR3 is 15 residues long. J lost 5 bases, V lost 3 bases, and 9 bases had no gene match. Germline lookup yields CDR1 GTSNPN and CDR2 SVGIG (reference sequence). For the CDR3, the DNA is TGTGCCTGGAGCTTACAGGGGGCGCCGGGAGATACGCAGTATTTT. Protein product: CAWSLQGAPGDTQYF. The complete variable domain, with remaining parts taken from reference TRBV30 and TRBJ2-3, reads SQTIHQWPATLVQPVGSPLSLECTVEGTSNPNLYWYRQAAGRGLQLLFYSVGIGQISSEVPQNLSASRPQDRQFILSSKKLLLSDSGFYLCAWSLQGAPGDTQYFGPGTRLTVL.

The CDR3, as DNA: TGTGCCAGCAGTGAAGGCGGACAGGGAACTCAGCCCCAGCATTTT. Translation: CASSEGGQGTQPQHF. V is TRBV2 and J is TRBJ1-5, with 8 bases that match TRBD1. The CDR3 covers 15 residues. CDR1 is SNHLY and CDR2 is FYNNEI in the germline V gene. Trimming took 1 base from V and 6 from J; bases not matched to a gene: 5.

This clone was seen just once. This chain links TRBV27 with TRBJ1-2; D is unresolved. Trimming took 2 bases from V and 7 from J, leaving 8 bases between them. Germline values: CDR1 MNHEY, CDR2 SMNVEV (reference sequence). This CDR3 region has 12 residues. In DNA, the CDR3 is TGTGCCAGCAGTTTAAAGGGAAGTGGCTACACCTTC. Amino acids: CASSLKGSGYTF.

As to this clone: In the same sample, other DNA sequences code for this CDR3. The CDR3 region has the DNA TGTGCCAGCAGCCCACGGGGCGGCAATCAGCCCCAGCATTTT. This encodes CASSPRGGNQPQHF. This rearrangement joins TRBV3-1 (or the pseudogene TRBV3-2) to TRBJ1-5; tentatively, D is TRBD1 (5 bases). The CDR3 has 14 amino acids. Germline CDR1 LGHDT, CDR2 YNNKEL (reference sequence). Trimming took 4 bases from V and 2 from J, leaving 9 bases between them.

This chain links TRBV7-2 with TRBJ1-2, with a weak D call TRBD1 (6 bases). CDR3 length: 13 residues. In germline, CDR1 is SGHTA, CDR2 FQGNSA. Trimming cost V 0 bases and J 7 bases, with 9 bases left between them. CDR3 bases: TGTGCCAGCAGCTTAGCACAGGGATCTGGCTACACCTTC. The encoded protein is CASSLAQGSGYTF.

This rearrangement joins TRBV18 to TRBJ1-2; TRBD1 matches 7 bases. Germline V lookup: CDR1 KGHSH, CDR2 LQKENI. Losses at the gene ends were 2 bases for V and 3 bases for J; bases not matched to a gene: 6. This CDR3 is 15 amino acids long. The CDR3 DNA reads as TGTGCCAGCTCACCATCCCGGGACAGTCACTATGGCTACACCTTC. It is translated as CASSPSRDSHYGYTF.

CDR3 residues: CASSLTSPVYEQYF. The CDR3 region has the DNA TGTGCCAGCAGTTTGACCTCCCCAGTCTACGAGCAGTACTTC. The V call is TRBV27, the J call TRBJ2-7; D is unresolved. The germline V gene encodes CDR1 MNHEY and CDR2 SMNVEV (reference sequence). The CDR3 is 14 residues long. With 3 bases removed from V and 3 bases from J, the gap between germline ends came to 12 bases.

As concerns this clone: The same CDR3 also results from other DNA sequences found in this sample. The genes are TRBV6-5 and TRBJ1-5, with D unresolved. This CDR3 is built from 14 residues. Germline CDR1 and CDR2: MNHEY and SVGAGI. V lost 0 bases, J lost 4 bases, and 7 bases lay in between. The chain's CDR3 is CASSYSRFNQPQHF. The CDR3 coding sequence is TGTGCCAGCAGTTACTCCCGATTTAATCAGCCCCAGCATTTT.

The chain joins TRBV30 to TRBJ1-2, with D possibly TRBD1 on 6 matching bases. The length of the CDR3 is 13 residues. Per germline, CDR1 GTSNPN and CDR2 SVGIG (reference sequence). Trimming pared 3 bases from V and 4 bases from J, leaving 12 bases between. The CDR3 DNA follows: TGTGCCTGGAGCCAACAGGGATTCTATGGCTACACCTTC. Residues: CAWSQQGFYGYTF. The entire variable domain, with the rest obtained from reference TRBV30 and TRBJ1-2, is as follows: SQTIHQWPATLVQPVGSPLSLECTVEGTSNPNLYWYRQAAGRGLQLLFYSVGIGQISSEVPQNLSASRPQDRQFILSSKKLLLSDSGFYLCAWSQQGFYGYTFGSGTRLTVV.

This chain joins TRBV12-5 and TRBJ2-5; the match to TRBD1 covers 10 bases. This CDR3 has 15 amino acids. Trimming cost V 6 bases and J 1 base; bases outside gene matches: 5. The V gene's germline CDR1 is LGHNT and CDR2 FRNRAP. In DNA, the CDR3 is TGTGCTAGTGGCTTAGACAGGGGGCCCCAAGAGACCCAGTACTTC. Amino acids: CASGLDRGPQETQYF.

In DNA form, the CDR3 reads TGTGCCAGCAGTGAAGCGGCAGGGGTGTATAGTGAAAAACTGTTTTTT. It is translated as CASSEAAGVYSEKLFF. The J gene is TRBJ1-4, the V gene TRBV6-1; a possible D gene is TRBD1 (6 bases). CDR3 length: 16 amino acids. V was shortened by 0 bases and J by 7 bases, with 15 bases between the two germline ends. CDR1 is MNHNS and CDR2 is SASEGT in the germline V gene.

The chain uses TRBV30 and TRBJ1-4; 9 bases line up with TRBD1. CDR3 length: 13 amino acids. V dropped 7 bases and J dropped 7; count of bases not matched to a gene: 7. Germline V gene sequence: CDR1 GTSNPN, CDR2 SVGIG (reference sequence). CDR3 DNA sequence: TGTGCCTCCTCCGGGACAGGGCTTGAAAAACTGTTTTTT. It translates to CASSGTGLEKLFF. The full variable domain, in which reference TRBV30 and TRBJ1-4 provide the parts outside the CDR3, is SQTIHQWPATLVQPVGSPLSLECTVEGTSNPNLYWYRQAAGRGLQLLFYSVGIGQISSEVPQNLSASRPQDRQFILSSKKLLLSDSGFYLCASSGTGLEKLFFGSGTQLSVL.

The chain has TRBV28 and TRBJ1-1; 7 bases map to TRBD1. CDR1 MDHEN and CDR2 SYDVKM come from the germline V gene. The CDR3 totals 15 residues. V trimming: 5 bases; J trimming: 10 bases; junction bases outside the gene matches: 16. The CDR3 spells CASSPPGQKIGLAFF. CDR3 nucleotides: TGTGCCAGCAGTCCCCCGGGACAGAAAATTGGGTTAGCTTTCTTT.

This clone was observed a handful of times. J is TRBJ2-7 and V is TRBV11-2; possibly TRBD2 for D (5 bases). Germline CDR1 and CDR2: SGHAT and FQNNGV. The CDR3 extends over 11 amino acids. The germline V and J ends were trimmed by 1 base and 7 bases, with 5 bases remaining between them. The CDR3 DNA is TGTGCCAGCAGCTTAGCGGGGGAGCAGTACTTC. This translates into CASSLAGEQYF. Full variable domain (rest looked up from reference TRBV11-2 and TRBJ2-7): EAGVAQSPRYKIIEKRQSVAFWCNPISGHATLYWYQQILGQGPKLLIQFQNNGVVDDSQLPKDRFSAERLKGVDSTLKIQPAKLEDSAVYLCASSLAGEQYFGPGTRLTVT.

This chain links TRBV28 with TRBJ1-2, with D uncertain. The germline gives CDR1 MDHEN, CDR2 SYDVKM. The CDR3 extends over 14 amino acids. The V end lost 4 bases, the J end lost 7 bases, and 16 bases lay between the germline ends. This chain's CDR3 is CASSSPGAVAGYTF. CDR3 in DNA: TGTGCCAGCAGTTCACCCGGTGCGGTGGCTGGCTACACCTTC.

DNA of the CDR3: TGTGCCAGCAGCGTGGGACAGAACTCTGGAAACACCATATATTTT. Translating it yields CASSVGQNSGNTIYF. The V and J genes are TRBV5-4 and TRBJ1-3; 7 nucleotides align to TRBD1. Per the germline V gene, CDR1 is SGHNT and CDR2 is YYREEE (reference sequence). Losses at the gene ends were 4 bases for V and 0 bases for J; bases not matched to a gene: 4. The CDR3 runs 15 residues.

This clone was recorded a few times. The chain uses TRBV2 and TRBJ2-1; perhaps D is TRBD1 or TRBD2 (5 bases each). Germline V CDR1 and CDR2: SNHLY, FYNNEI. This CDR3 region has 13 residues. Between the trimmed V and J ends, which lost 7 bases and 7 bases, there was a span of 14 bases. CDR3 nucleotide sequence: TGTGCCAGCACCCGGGACGGGCCGAATGAGCAGTTCTTC. It yields the protein CASTRDGPNEQFF.

The V and J genes are TRBV28 and TRBJ1-5; TRBD1 aligns across 7 bases. Trimming removed 6 bases from V and 4 bases from J; junction bases left unmatched: 9. Germline CDR1 is MDHEN and CDR2 is SYDVKM. The CDR3 is 15 residues long. In nucleotides, the CDR3 is TGTGCCAGCAGCCTGGACACGGACAGGAATCAGCCCCAGCATTTT. As protein: CASSLDTDRNQPQHF.